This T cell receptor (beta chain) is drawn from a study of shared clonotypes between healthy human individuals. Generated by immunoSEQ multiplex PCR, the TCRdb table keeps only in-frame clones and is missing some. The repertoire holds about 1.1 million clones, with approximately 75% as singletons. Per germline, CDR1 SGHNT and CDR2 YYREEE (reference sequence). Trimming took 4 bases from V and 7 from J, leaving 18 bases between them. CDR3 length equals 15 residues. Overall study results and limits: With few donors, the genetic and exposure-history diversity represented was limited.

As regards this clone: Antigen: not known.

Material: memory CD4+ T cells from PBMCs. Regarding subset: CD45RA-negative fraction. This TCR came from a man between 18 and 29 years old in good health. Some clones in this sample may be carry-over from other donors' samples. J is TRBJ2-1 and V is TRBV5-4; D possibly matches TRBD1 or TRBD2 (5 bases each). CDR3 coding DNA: TGTGCCAGCAGCAGCGGAAGGCGTGGGGGAAATGAGCAGTTCTTC. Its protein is CASSSGRRGGNEQFF.